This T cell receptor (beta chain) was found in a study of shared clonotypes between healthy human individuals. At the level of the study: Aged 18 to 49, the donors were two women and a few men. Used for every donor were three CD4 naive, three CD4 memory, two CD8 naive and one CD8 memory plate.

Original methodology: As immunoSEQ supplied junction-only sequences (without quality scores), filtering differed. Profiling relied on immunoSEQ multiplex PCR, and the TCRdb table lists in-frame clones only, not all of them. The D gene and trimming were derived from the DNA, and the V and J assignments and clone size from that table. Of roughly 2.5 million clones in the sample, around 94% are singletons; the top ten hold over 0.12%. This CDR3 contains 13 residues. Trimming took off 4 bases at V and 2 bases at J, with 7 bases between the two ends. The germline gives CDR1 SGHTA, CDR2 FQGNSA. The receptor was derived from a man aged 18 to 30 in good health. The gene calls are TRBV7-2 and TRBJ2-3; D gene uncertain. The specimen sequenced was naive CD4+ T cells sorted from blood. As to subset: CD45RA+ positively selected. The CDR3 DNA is TGTGCCAGCAGCTCCTACCTCACAGATACGCAGTATTTT. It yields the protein CASSSYLTDTQYF.